This T cell receptor beta chain appears in the sequencing data of a study of Ad26.COV2.S vaccination and SARS-CoV-2 variants. General observations from the study: Overall T cell responses may have been underestimated by the analyses of TCR breadth and depth.

Measured with immunoSEQ multiplex PCR; TCRdb has only the in-frame clones, and not every one. The repertoire has 300,000 to 400,000 clones, approximately 86% of them found once; the top ten carry about 10%. Stated treatment: approximately 18 received Ad26.COV2.S at low or high dose, single or two shots; roughly five received placebo; per-sample allocation not given. Specimen acquisition occurred on day 63 following the initial vaccine or placebo injection. Expressing Wuhan-strain SARS-CoV-2 spike, an Ad26 vector served as the vaccine. This clone showed up just once. No antigen is known for it. V was trimmed by 4 bases and J by 3 bases, leaving 10 bases between them. The CDR3 is made up of 13 amino acids. Germline CDR1 LGHDT, CDR2 YNNKEL (reference sequence).

V and J are TRBV3-1 (or the pseudogene TRBV3-2) and TRBJ2-7; D unresolved. The TCR originated in a person aged 18-65 years who received the Ad26.COV2.S COVID-19 vaccine or a placebo. Source: peripheral blood, taken in a trial of Ad26.COV2.S vaccine versus placebo. CDR3 in DNA: TGTGCCAGCAGCCCGAGTCCCGGCTACGAGCAGTACTTC. Its translation: CASSPSPGYEQYF.